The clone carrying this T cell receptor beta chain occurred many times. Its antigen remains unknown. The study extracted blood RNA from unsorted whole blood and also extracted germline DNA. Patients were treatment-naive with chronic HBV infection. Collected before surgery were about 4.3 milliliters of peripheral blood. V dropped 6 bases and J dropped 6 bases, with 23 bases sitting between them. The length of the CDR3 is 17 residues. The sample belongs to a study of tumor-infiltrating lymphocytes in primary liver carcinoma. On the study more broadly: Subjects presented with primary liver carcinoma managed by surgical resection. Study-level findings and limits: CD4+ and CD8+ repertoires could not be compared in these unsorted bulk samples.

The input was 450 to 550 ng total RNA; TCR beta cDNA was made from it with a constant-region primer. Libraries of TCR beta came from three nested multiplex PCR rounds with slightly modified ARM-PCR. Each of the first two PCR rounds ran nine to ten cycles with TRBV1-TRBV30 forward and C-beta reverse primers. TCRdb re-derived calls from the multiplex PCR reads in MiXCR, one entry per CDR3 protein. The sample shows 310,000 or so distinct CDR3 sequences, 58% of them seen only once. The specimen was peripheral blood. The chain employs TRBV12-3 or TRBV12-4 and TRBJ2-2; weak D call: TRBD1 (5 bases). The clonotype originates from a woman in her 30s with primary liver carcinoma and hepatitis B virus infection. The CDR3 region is CASRFSTSRPRAGELFF. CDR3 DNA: TGTGCCAGCAGGTTTAGTACCAGTCGTCCCAGGGCCGGGGAGCTGTTTTTT.